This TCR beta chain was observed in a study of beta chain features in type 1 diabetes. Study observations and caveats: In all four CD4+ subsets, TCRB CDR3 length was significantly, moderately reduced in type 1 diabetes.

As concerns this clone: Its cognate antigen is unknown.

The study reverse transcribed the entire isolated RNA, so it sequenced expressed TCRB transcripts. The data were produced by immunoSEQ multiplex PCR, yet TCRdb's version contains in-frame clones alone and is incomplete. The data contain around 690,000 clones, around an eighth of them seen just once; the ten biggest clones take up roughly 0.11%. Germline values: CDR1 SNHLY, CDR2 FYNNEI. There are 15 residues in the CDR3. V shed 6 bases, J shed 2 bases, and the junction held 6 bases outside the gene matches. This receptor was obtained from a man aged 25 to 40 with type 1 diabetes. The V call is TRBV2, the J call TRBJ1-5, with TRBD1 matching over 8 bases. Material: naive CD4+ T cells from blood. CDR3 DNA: TGTGCCAGCAGCGCTGACAGGGGAGGCAATCAGCCCCAGCATTTT. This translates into CASSADRGGNQPQHF.